Each of the 24 T cell receptor beta chains below was sequenced from the same sample in a study of CD8 T cell repertoires and HIV-1 epitope variants. No antigen has been identified for these receptors. Some clones are missing from TCRdb's copy, which holds only in-frame ones; the method was immunoSEQ multiplex PCR. The sample yields thousands of clones, about 60% seen once. The specimen sequenced was cultured CD8+ T cells derived from PBMCs. These receptors all stem from a male donor with HIV.

This chain links TRBV7-9 with TRBJ1-6, with a weak D call TRBD1 (5 bases). The V end was cut by 3 bases, the J end by 6 bases, with 15 bases between. CDR3 length equals 16 residues. Germline CDR1 SEHNR, CDR2 FQNEAQ (reference sequence). Here the CDR3 reads CASSFLPGITNSPLHF. The CDR3 coding sequence is TGTGCCAGCAGCTTTCTGCCAGGGATCACTAATTCACCCCTCCACTTT.

CDR3 bases: TGTGCCAGCAGTTCTAGCGGGTCCTCCTACGAGCAGTACTTC. Protein sequence: CASSSSGSSYEQYF. The rearrangement uses TRBV13 and TRBJ2-7; 8 bases are shared with TRBD2. Losses at the gene ends were 6 bases for V and 0 bases for J; bases not matched to a gene: 4. In germline, CDR1 is PRHDT, CDR2 FYEKMQ (reference sequence). The CDR3 totals 14 residues.

The chain is built from TRBV6-1 and TRBJ1-4, with D hard to call. Germline CDR1 MNHNS, CDR2 SASEGT. CDR3 length equals 13 residues. Trimming left V 9 bases short and J 13 bases short, with 21 bases between. Here the CDR3 reads CASRGPPGYRLFF. In nucleotides, the CDR3 is TGTGCCAGTAGAGGGCCCCCGGGGTACAGACTGTTTTTT.

The V and J genes are TRBV28 and TRBJ2-7; D is possibly TRBD2 (6 bases). V lost 3 bases and J 3 bases, leaving 12 bases between the germline ends. Looked up from germline, CDR1 is MDHEN and CDR2 is SYDVKM. This CDR3 has 14 residues. CDR3 DNA sequence: TGTGCCAGCAGTTTCAATTCGGGACTCTACGAGCAGTACTTC. It encodes CASSFNSGLYEQYF.

Here the CDR3 DNA reads TGTGCCAGTAGCTACGAACAGGAGAGTCGAATCGCCAGCAATCAGCCCCAGCATTTT. This translates into CASSYEQESRIASNQPQHF. The chain uses TRBV19 and TRBJ1-5; tentative D call: TRBD1 (5 bases). Germline lookup yields CDR1 LNHDA and CDR2 SQIVND (reference sequence). V was clipped by 6 bases and J by 1 base, with 25 bases between them. The length of the CDR3 is 19 residues.

This clone ranks as medium-sized. The chain links TRBV28 to TRBJ1-1; no definite D call. CDR3 size: 14 residues. Germline assignment: CDR1 MDHEN and CDR2 SYDVKM. The germline V and J ends were trimmed by 3 bases and 4 bases, with 12 bases remaining between them. CDR3: CASSFRGWGTEAFF. For the CDR3, the DNA is TGTGCCAGCAGTTTTCGGGGATGGGGCACTGAAGCTTTCTTT. Full variable domain (rest looked up from reference TRBV28 and TRBJ1-1): DVKVTQSSRYLVKRTGEKVFLECVQDMDHENMFWYRQDPGLGLRLIYFSYDVKMKEKGDIPEGYSVSREKKERFSLILESASTNQTSMYLCASSFRGWGTEAFFGQGTRLTVV.

Worth noting for this clone: The germline gene is not matched at one end of the junction; a read error may be the cause. The V call is TRBV11-1, the J call TRBJ1-2; D remains unclear. Per the germline V gene, CDR1 is SGHAT and CDR2 is FQDESV (reference sequence). This CDR3 is built from 15 residues. DNA of the CDR3: TGTGCCAGCAGCCCAGGTTATAAGGCTGGAAAGACCTATGGCTTC. Protein product: CASSPGYKAGKTYGF.

This clone has only one observation. The chain has TRBV7-2 and TRBJ1-2, with TRBD1 matching 7 bases. In germline, CDR1 is SGHTA, CDR2 FQGNSA. The length of the CDR3 is 15 residues. V lost 2 bases to trimming and J lost 4 bases; unmatched junction nucleotides: 7. Here the CDR3 reads CASSLRQGTIYGYTF. CDR3 in DNA: TGTGCCAGCAGCTTAAGACAGGGTACTATCTATGGCTACACCTTC.

V usage is TRBV19 and J usage is TRBJ1-2; 10 positions agree with TRBD1. The germline gives CDR1 LNHDA, CDR2 SQIVND (reference sequence). This CDR3 has 14 amino acids. The J segment lost 7 bases and the V segment lost 6 bases, leaving 8 bases of the junction unmatched. The CDR3 bases are TGTGCCAGTAGGCGTCCCGGGACAGGGGTTGGCTACACCTTC. Its translation is CASRRPGTGVGYTF.

This chain uses TRBV6-6 with TRBJ2-7, with TRBD1 as a possible D gene (6 bases). V was pared by 2 bases and J by 6 bases, with 11 bases between. The CDR3 extends over 13 amino acids. CDR1 and CDR2 (germline): MNHNY, SVGAGI (reference sequence). This CDR3 reads CASSYGAQGEQYF. Here the CDR3 DNA reads TGTGCCAGCAGTTACGGGGCACAGGGCGAGCAGTACTTC.

The sample holds one count of this clone. V gene TRBV9 combines with J gene TRBJ2-1; a weak D match, TRBD2 (5 bases). Trimming cost V 0 bases and J 8 bases, with 21 bases left between them. This CDR3 region has 17 residues. Germline CDR1 reads SGDLS; CDR2 reads YYNGEE. CDR3 region: CASSVGGAAGPGDEQFF. CDR3 bases: TGTGCCAGCAGCGTAGGGGGAGCCGCGGGCCCTGGAGATGAGCAGTTCTTC.

This clone showed up just a few times. The chain joins TRBV4-2 to TRBJ1-1, with no clear D. The V gene's germline CDR1 is LGHNA and CDR2 YNFKEQ. V dropped 0 bases and J dropped 1 base, with 6 bases sitting between them. This CDR3 is built from 14 residues. The CDR3 DNA reads TGTGCCAGCAGCCAAGATGGGGAGAACACTGAAGCTTTCTTT. Amino acid sequence: CASSQDGENTEAFF.

The rearrangement links TRBV9 to TRBJ2-3, with 7 positions matching TRBD2. CDR1 is SGDLS, CDR2 YYNGEE, per germline. V shed 0 bases, J shed 6 bases, and the junction held 10 bases outside the gene matches. This CDR3 has 16 amino acids. The chain's CDR3 is CASSVERTGGTDTQYF. The CDR3 DNA reads as TGTGCCAGCAGCGTAGAAAGGACGGGGGGAACGGATACGCAGTATTTT.

This clone occurred a few times. This chain links TRBV4-3 with TRBJ1-2, with TRBD1 identical over 7 bases. Germline V gene sequence: CDR1 LGHNA, CDR2 YSLEER. CDR3 size: 15 residues. V lost 3 bases and J lost 4; bases outside the gene matches: 8. The CDR3, as DNA: TGCGCCAGCAGCCAGGGGAGACAGGGAGGCTATGGCTACACCTTC. Translated, it gives CASSQGRQGGYGYTF.

The V gene is TRBV12-5, the J gene TRBJ2-3, with 10 positions matching TRBD1. This CDR3 spans 16 amino acids. Germline CDR1 is LGHNT and CDR2 is FRNRAP. V dropped 1 base and J dropped 1; count of bases not matched to a gene: 2. The CDR3 here is CASGLGQGAGTDTQYF. In DNA form, the CDR3 reads TGTGCTAGTGGTTTGGGACAGGGGGCAGGCACAGATACGCAGTATTTT.

This clone showed up just a few times. The chain uses TRBV10-1 and TRBJ2-7; D may be TRBD1 or TRBD2 (5 bases each). Trimming left V 3 bases short and J 7 bases short, with 10 bases between. The germline V gene has CDR1 WNHNN and CDR2 SYGVQD (reference sequence). This CDR3 is built from 12 residues. In DNA, the CDR3 is TGCGCCAGCAGTGAAAAGAGGGGTGAGCAGTACTTC. Protein product: CASSEKRGEQYF.

The rearrangement joins TRBV5-5 to TRBJ2-3, with D hard to call. V dropped 4 bases and J dropped 0 bases, with 18 bases sitting between them. The CDR3 extends over 17 amino acids. The germline V gene has CDR1 SGHKS and CDR2 YYEKEE (reference sequence). CDR3 protein: CASSPDPRSLSTDTQYF. As DNA, the CDR3 is TGTGCCAGCAGCCCGGACCCCCGGAGCCTCAGCACAGATACGCAGTATTTT.

The CDR3 DNA sequence: TGTGCCAGCAGCCAACTGGAGGGAGTCTCAGATACGCAGTATTTT. Translated: CASSQLEGVSDTQYF. This rearrangement joins TRBV4-2 to TRBJ2-3; possibly TRBD2 for D (6 bases). The germline V gene encodes CDR1 LGHNA and CDR2 YNFKEQ. This CDR3 region has 15 residues. V was shortened by 2 bases and J by 4 bases, with 13 bases between the two germline ends.

J is TRBJ2-7 and V is TRBV29-1; 8 bases match TRBD1. CDR1 SQVTM and CDR2 ANQGSEA come from the germline V gene. This CDR3 has 14 amino acids. J was trimmed by 5 bases and V by 5 bases; bases with no gene match: 11. DNA for the CDR3: TGCAGCGTTATCCTTCTGACAGGGGAGAACGAGCAGTACTTC. It specifies CSVILLTGENEQYF.

This clone is a singleton in its sample. The V and J genes are TRBV28 and TRBJ2-7; 10 nucleotides line up with TRBD1. CDR3 length equals 15 residues. Looked up from germline, CDR1 is MDHEN and CDR2 is SYDVKM. V lost 2 bases and J lost 6; bases outside the gene matches: 7. CDR3 in DNA: TGTGCCAGCAGTTTAGTGGGGGGACAGGGGAGCGAGCAGTACTTC. Translated: CASSLVGGQGSEQYF.

J is TRBJ2-6 and V is TRBV6-5; D is unclear. The germline V gene has CDR1 MNHEY and CDR2 SVGAGI. CDR3 length: 12 residues. Trimming cost V 6 bases and J 9 bases, with 9 bases left between them. CDR3: CASSPSGNVLTF. The DNA of the CDR3 is TGTGCCAGCAGCCCCTCGGGCAACGTCCTGACTTTC.

The rearrangement uses TRBV4-3 and TRBJ1-1; TRBD1 matches at 7 bases. The V and J ends lost 0 bases and 5 bases, in that order; junction bases with no gene match: 6. This CDR3 is built from 15 residues. Germline CDR1 is LGHNA and CDR2 is YSLEER. CDR3 amino acids: CASSQDHDRVTEAFF. In nucleotides, the CDR3 is TGCGCCAGCAGCCAAGACCACGACAGGGTGACTGAAGCTTTCTTT.

The chain links TRBV5-1 to TRBJ2-7; possibly TRBD1 for D (5 bases). V dropped 4 bases and J dropped 0 bases, with 17 bases sitting between them. This CDR3 region has 16 residues. CDR1 and CDR2 (germline): SGHRS, YFSETQ. The chain's CDR3 is CASSLDTIPLSYEQYF. The CDR3 DNA sequence: TGCGCCAGCAGCCTGGACACAATTCCGCTCTCCTACGAGCAGTACTTC.

This clone was counted a few times. The rearrangement links TRBV4-1 to TRBJ2-7; TRBD2 matches at 13 bases. V lost 3 bases to trimming and J lost 3 bases; unmatched junction nucleotides: 2. CDR3 length: 15 residues. Germline CDR1 MGHRA, CDR2 YSYEKL. CDR3 DNA sequence: TGCGCCAGCAGCCAGGGACTAGCGGGACACTACGAGCAGTACTTC. Residues: CASSQGLAGHYEQYF.